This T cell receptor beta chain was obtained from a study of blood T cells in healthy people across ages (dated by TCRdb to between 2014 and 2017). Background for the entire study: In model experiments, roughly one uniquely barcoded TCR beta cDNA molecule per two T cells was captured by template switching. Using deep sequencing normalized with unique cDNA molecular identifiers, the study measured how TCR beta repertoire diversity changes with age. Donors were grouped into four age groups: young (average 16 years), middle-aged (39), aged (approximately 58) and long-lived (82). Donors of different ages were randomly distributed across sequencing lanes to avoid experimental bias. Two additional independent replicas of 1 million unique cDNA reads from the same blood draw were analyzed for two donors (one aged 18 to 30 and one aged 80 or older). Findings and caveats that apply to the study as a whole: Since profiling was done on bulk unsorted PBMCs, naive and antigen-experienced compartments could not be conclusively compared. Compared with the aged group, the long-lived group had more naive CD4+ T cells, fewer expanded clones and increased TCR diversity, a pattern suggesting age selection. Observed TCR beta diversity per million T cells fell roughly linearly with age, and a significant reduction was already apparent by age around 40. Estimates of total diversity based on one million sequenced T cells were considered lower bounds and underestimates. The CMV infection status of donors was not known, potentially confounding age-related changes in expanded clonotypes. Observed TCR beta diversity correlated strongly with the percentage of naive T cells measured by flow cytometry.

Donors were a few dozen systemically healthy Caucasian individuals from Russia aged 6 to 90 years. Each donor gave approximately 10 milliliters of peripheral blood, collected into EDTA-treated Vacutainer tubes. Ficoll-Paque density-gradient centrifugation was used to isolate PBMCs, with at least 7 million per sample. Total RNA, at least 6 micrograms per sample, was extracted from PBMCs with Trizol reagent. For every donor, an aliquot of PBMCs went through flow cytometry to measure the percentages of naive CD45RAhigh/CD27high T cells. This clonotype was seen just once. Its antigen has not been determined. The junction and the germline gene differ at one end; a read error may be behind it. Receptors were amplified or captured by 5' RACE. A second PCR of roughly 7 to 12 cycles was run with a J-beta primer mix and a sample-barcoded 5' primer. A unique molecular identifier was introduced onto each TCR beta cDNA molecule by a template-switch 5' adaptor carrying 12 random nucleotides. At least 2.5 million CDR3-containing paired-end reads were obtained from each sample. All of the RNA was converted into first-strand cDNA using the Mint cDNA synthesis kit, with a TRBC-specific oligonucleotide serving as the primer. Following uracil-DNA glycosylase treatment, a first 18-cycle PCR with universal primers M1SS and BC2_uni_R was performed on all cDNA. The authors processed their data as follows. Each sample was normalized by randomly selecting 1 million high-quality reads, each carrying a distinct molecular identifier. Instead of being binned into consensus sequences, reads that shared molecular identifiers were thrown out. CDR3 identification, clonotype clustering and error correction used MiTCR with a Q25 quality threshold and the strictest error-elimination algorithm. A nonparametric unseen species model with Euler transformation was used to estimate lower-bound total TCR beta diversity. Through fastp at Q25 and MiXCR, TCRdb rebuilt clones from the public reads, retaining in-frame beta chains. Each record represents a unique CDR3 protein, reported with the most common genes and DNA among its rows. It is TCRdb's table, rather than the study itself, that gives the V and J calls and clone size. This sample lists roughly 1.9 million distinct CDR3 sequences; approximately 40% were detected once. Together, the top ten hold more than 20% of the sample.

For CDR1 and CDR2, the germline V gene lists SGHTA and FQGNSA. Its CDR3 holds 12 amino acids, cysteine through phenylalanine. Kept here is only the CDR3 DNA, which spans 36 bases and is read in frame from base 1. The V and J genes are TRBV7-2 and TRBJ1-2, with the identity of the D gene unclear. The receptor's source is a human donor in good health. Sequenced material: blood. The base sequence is TGTGCCAGCAGCTTACCCCCCTATGGCTGCACCTTC. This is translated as CASSLPPYGCTF.